These T cell receptor beta chains were read from a single sample in a study of graft-versus-host responses after intestinal transplantation. Data came from immunoSEQ multiplex PCR; TCRdb stores just in-frame clones and leaves some out. Altogether tens of thousands of clones are present, 85% to 95% being singletons, with the ten largest covering 0.45% to 0.65%. For these receptors, no antigen is known. Sequences were derived from unstimulated CD8+ T cells sorted from spleen or lymph node cells, sampled before transplant. The receptor source for this set is a human donor who was the organ donor for an intestinal transplant. The CDR3 runs from the conserved cysteine through the conserved F or W. The D gene is left open where the match is weak. Clone size is not always given. Where it is, it says once, few, many or a class for expanded clones.

D gene: TRBD2; clone size: .; J gene: TRBJ2-1; V gene: TRBV6-5; CDR3 protein: CASSLLAGGEEQFF; CDR3 DNA: TGTGCCAGCAGTTTGCTAGCGGGGGGGGAGGAGCAGTTCTTC
D gene: .; clone size: .; J gene: TRBJ1-6; V gene: TRBV4-1; CDR3 protein: CASSHRQRSYNSPLHF; CDR3 DNA: TGCGCCAGCAGCCACCGACAGCGCTCCTATAATTCACCCCTCCACTTT
D gene: .; clone size: .; J gene: TRBJ2-1; V gene: TRBV11-2; CDR3 protein: CASSLVEGGSYNEQFF; CDR3 DNA: TGTGCCAGCAGCTTAGTCGAGGGGGGTTCCTACAATGAGCAGTTCTTC
D gene: .; clone size: .; J gene: TRBJ1-2; V gene: TRBV5-4; CDR3 protein: CASSFSSPTYGYTF; CDR3 DNA: TGTGCCAGCAGCTTCAGCAGCCCCACCTATGGCTACACCTTC
D gene: .; clone size: .; J gene: TRBJ2-7; V gene: TRBV7-6; CDR3 protein: CASSLDTSYEQYF; CDR3 DNA: TGTGCCAGCAGCTTAGATACCTCCTACGAGCAGTACTTC
D gene: TRBD2; clone size: .; J gene: TRBJ2-2; V gene: TRBV4-1; CDR3 protein: CASSQDTFLAGYGTGELFF; CDR3 DNA: TGCGCCAGCAGCCAAGATACGTTCCTAGCGGGGTACGGGACCGGGGAGCTGTTTTTT
D gene: .; clone size: few; J gene: TRBJ2-7; V gene: TRBV21-1; CDR3 protein: CASSQHGDKYEQYF; CDR3 DNA: TGTGCCAGCAGCCAGCATGGGGACAAGTACGAGCAGTACTTC
D gene: .; clone size: .; J gene: TRBJ2-1; V gene: TRBV9; CDR3 protein: CASSEVGNEQFF; CDR3 DNA: TGTGCCAGCAGCGAGGTGGGCAATGAGCAGTTCTTC
D gene: .; clone size: .; J gene: TRBJ1-2; V gene: TRBV10-3; CDR3 protein: CAISDPTGGGYTF; CDR3 DNA: TGTGCCATCAGTGATCCCACAGGTGGAGGCTACACCTTC
D gene: TRBD1; clone size: .; J gene: TRBJ2-7; V gene: TRBV14; CDR3 protein: CASRGTANSHEQYF; CDR3 DNA: TGTGCCAGCAGGGGGACAGCGAACTCCCACGAGCAGTACTTC
D gene: .; clone size: .; J gene: TRBJ2-7; V gene: TRBV4-2; CDR3 protein: CASSQDRDSPSYEQYF; CDR3 DNA: TGTGCCAGCAGCCAAGATCGGGACTCGCCATCCTACGAGCAGTACTTC
D gene: .; clone size: .; J gene: TRBJ2-2; V gene: TRBV11-2; CDR3 protein: CASSFPVPFDGELFF; CDR3 DNA: TGTGCCAGCAGCTTTCCCGTACCCTTTGACGGGGAGCTGTTTTTT
D gene: .; clone size: .; J gene: TRBJ2-7; V gene: TRBV18; CDR3 protein: CASSPPTRNPYEQYF; CDR3 DNA: TGTGCCAGCTCACCTCCTACTCGGAATCCCTACGAGCAGTACTTC
D gene: .; clone size: .; J gene: TRBJ2-7; V gene: TRBV7-9; CDR3 protein: CASSLLGRYEQYF; CDR3 DNA: TGTGCCAGCAGCTTACTTGGCCGGTACGAGCAGTACTTC
D gene: TRBD2; clone size: .; J gene: TRBJ2-1; V gene: TRBV11-2; CDR3 protein: CASSGAWGGQFF; CDR3 DNA: TGTGCCAGCAGCGGAGCCTGGGGGGGGCAGTTCTTC
D gene: .; clone size: .; J gene: TRBJ1-6; V gene: TRBV5-4; CDR3 protein: CASSLGRGDNSPLHF; CDR3 DNA: TGTGCCAGCAGCTTGGGCCGGGGGGATAATTCACCCCTCCACTTT
D gene: .; clone size: .; J gene: TRBJ2-3; V gene: TRBV19; CDR3 protein: CASSQGQRATDTQYF; CDR3 DNA: TGTGCCAGTAGTCAGGGCCAGCGGGCCACAGATACGCAGTATTTT
D gene: .; clone size: .; J gene: TRBJ1-2; V gene: TRBV6-6; CDR3 protein: CASSYSPLGYGYTF; CDR3 DNA: TGTGCCAGCAGTTACTCCCCACTCGGCTATGGCTACACCTTC
D gene: .; clone size: .; J gene: TRBJ2-5; V gene: TRBV7-7; CDR3 protein: CASSLFPGDEETQYF; CDR3 DNA: TGTGCTAGCAGCTTATTTCCAGGGGACGAAGAGACCCAGTACTTC
D gene: .; clone size: .; J gene: TRBJ2-1; V gene: TRBV4-1; CDR3 protein: CASSQTESNNEQFF; CDR3 DNA: TGCGCCAGCAGCCAAACCGAAAGTAACAATGAGCAGTTCTTC
D gene: .; clone size: .; J gene: TRBJ2-7; V gene: TRBV10-2; CDR3 protein: CASTSKVGGSNEQYF; CDR3 DNA: TGCGCCAGCACCAGCAAGGTGGGGGGTAGCAATGAGCAGTACTTC
D gene: TRBD2; clone size: .; J gene: TRBJ2-3; V gene: TRBV4-1; CDR3 protein: CASSQTSGEADTQYF; CDR3 DNA: TGCGCCAGCAGCCAGACTAGCGGGGAGGCAGATACGCAGTATTTT
D gene: .; clone size: .; J gene: TRBJ2-1; V gene: TRBV27; CDR3 protein: CASSFLVARRVEQFF; CDR3 DNA: TGTGCCAGCAGTTTTTTGGTCGCCCGGAGAGTTGAGCAGTTCTTC
D gene: .; clone size: .; J gene: TRBJ2-4; V gene: TRBV4-1; CDR3 protein: CASSQDLDRANIQYF; CDR3 DNA: TGCGCCAGCAGCCAAGATCTCGACAGAGCGAACATTCAGTACTTC
D gene: TRBD1; clone size: .; J gene: TRBJ1-5; V gene: TRBV4-3; CDR3 protein: CASSQEGGAQPQHF; CDR3 DNA: TGCGCCAGCAGCCAAGAAGGGGGCGCTCAGCCCCAGCATTTT
D gene: TRBD2; clone size: .; J gene: TRBJ2-7; V gene: TRBV4-1; CDR3 protein: CASSPTGSGGEYEQYF; CDR3 DNA: TGCGCCAGCAGCCCGACGGGTAGCGGGGGGGAATACGAGCAGTACTTC
D gene: .; clone size: .; J gene: TRBJ2-5; V gene: TRBV19; CDR3 protein: CASSKGRSRLETQYF; CDR3 DNA: TGTGCCAGTAGTAAAGGCAGAAGTCGCTTGGAGACCCAGTACTTC
D gene: .; clone size: .; J gene: TRBJ2-1; V gene: TRBV9; CDR3 protein: CASSVLGGGARHNEQFF; CDR3 DNA: TGTGCCAGCAGCGTACTTGGAGGGGGGGCCCGGCACAATGAGCAGTTCTTC
D gene: .; clone size: .; J gene: TRBJ2-3; V gene: TRBV9; CDR3 protein: CASSVHPWADTQYF; CDR3 DNA: TGTGCCAGCAGCGTCCATCCATGGGCAGATACGCAGTATTTT
D gene: .; clone size: .; J gene: TRBJ2-5; V gene: TRBV7-7; CDR3 protein: CASSPAAEETQYF; CDR3 DNA: TGTGCTAGCAGCCCTGCGGCGGAAGAGACCCAGTACTTC
D gene: .; clone size: .; J gene: TRBJ2-7; V gene: TRBV4-1; CDR3 protein: CASSQESDLENEQYF; CDR3 DNA: TGCGCCAGCAGCCAAGAAAGCGACCTTGAAAACGAGCAGTACTTC
D gene: .; clone size: .; J gene: TRBJ2-1; V gene: TRBV11-3; CDR3 protein: CASSAQGNEQFF; CDR3 DNA: TGTGCCAGCAGCGCCCAGGGCAATGAGCAGTTCTTC
D gene: .; clone size: .; J gene: TRBJ2-7; V gene: TRBV4-1; CDR3 protein: CASSRGPLGQLTSHEQYF; CDR3 DNA: TGCGCCAGCAGCCGAGGACCACTGGGACAACTTACCTCCCACGAGCAGTACTTC
D gene: .; clone size: .; J gene: TRBJ2-5; V gene: TRBV9; CDR3 protein: CASRAQETQYF; CDR3 DNA: TGTGCCAGCAGAGCCCAAGAGACCCAGTACTTC
D gene: TRBD1; clone size: once; J gene: TRBJ1-2; V gene: TRBV27; CDR3 protein: CASSLGQGYGYTF; CDR3 DNA: TGTGCCAGCAGTTTGGGACAGGGGTATGGCTACACCTTC
D gene: .; clone size: .; J gene: TRBJ1-2; V gene: TRBV4-3; CDR3 protein: CASSQDSGGAGANYGYTF; CDR3 DNA: TGCGCCAGCAGCCAAGATAGCGGGGGGGCAGGGGCTAACTATGGCTACACCTTC
D gene: .; clone size: .; J gene: TRBJ1-3; V gene: TRBV27; CDR3 protein: CASSPFYGSGNTIYF; CDR3 DNA: TGTGCCAGCAGTCCGTTCTACGGGTCTGGAAACACCATATATTTT
D gene: .; clone size: .; J gene: TRBJ2-1; V gene: TRBV4-3; CDR3 protein: CASSQEGPGQRLAGDEQFF; CDR3 DNA: TGCGCCAGCAGCCAAGAGGGACCGGGGCAGAGACTAGCAGGGGACGAGCAGTTCTTC
D gene: .; clone size: .; J gene: TRBJ1-2; V gene: TRBV2; CDR3 protein: CASSESVRPQSNYGYTF; CDR3 DNA: TGTGCCAGCAGTGAATCGGTCAGGCCGCAATCAAACTATGGCTACACCTTC
D gene: .; clone size: .; J gene: TRBJ2-4; V gene: TRBV4-1; CDR3 protein: CASSQEDGKNIQYF; CDR3 DNA: TGCGCCAGCAGCCAAGAGGATGGCAAAAACATTCAGTACTTC
D gene: .; clone size: .; J gene: TRBJ2-7; V gene: TRBV29-1; CDR3 protein: CSAERDGYEQYF; CDR3 DNA: TGCAGCGCTGAACGGGACGGCTACGAGCAGTACTTC
D gene: .; clone size: .; J gene: TRBJ2-7; V gene: TRBV6-5; CDR3 protein: CASSYRGAIDEQYF; CDR3 DNA: TGTGCCAGCAGTTACCGGGGGGCAATCGATGAGCAGTACTTC
D gene: TRBD2; clone size: .; J gene: TRBJ2-1; V gene: TRBV10-3; CDR3 protein: CAISPAGAGGTNEQFF; CDR3 DNA: TGTGCCATCAGCCCCGCTGGGGCGGGGGGAACCAATGAGCAGTTCTTC
D gene: .; clone size: .; J gene: TRBJ2-1; V gene: TRBV29-1; CDR3 protein: CSVDPAGVYNEQFF; CDR3 DNA: TGCAGCGTTGACCCCGCAGGGGTTTACAATGAGCAGTTCTTC
D gene: TRBD1; clone size: .; J gene: TRBJ2-2; V gene: TRBV7-2; CDR3 protein: CASSHGTERAYTGELFF; CDR3 DNA: TGTGCCAGCAGCCACGGGACAGAGAGGGCGTACACCGGGGAGCTGTTTTTT
D gene: .; clone size: .; J gene: TRBJ1-5; V gene: TRBV2; CDR3 protein: CASSGRPWTAGNQPQHF; CDR3 DNA: TGTGCCAGCAGTGGACGACCGTGGACAGCGGGGAATCAGCCCCAGCATTTT
D gene: .; clone size: .; J gene: TRBJ1-4; V gene: TRBV6-6; CDR3 protein: CASSYPAGGGEKLFF; CDR3 DNA: TGTGCCAGCAGTTACCCCGCGGGGGGAGGTGAAAAACTGTTTTTT
D gene: TRBD1; clone size: .; J gene: TRBJ2-7; V gene: TRBV10-3; CDR3 protein: CASGQGELDEQYF; CDR3 DNA: TGTGCCAGTGGACAGGGGGAATTAGACGAGCAGTACTTC
D gene: .; clone size: .; J gene: TRBJ2-6; V gene: TRBV27; CDR3 protein: CASSFSVAGANVLTF; CDR3 DNA: TGTGCCAGCAGTTTTTCGGTGGCTGGGGCCAACGTCCTGACTTTC
D gene: .; clone size: .; J gene: TRBJ1-1; V gene: TRBV5-6; CDR3 protein: CASSLMRAGTEAFF; CDR3 DNA: TGTGCCAGCAGCTTGATGCGGGCAGGGACTGAAGCTTTCTTT
D gene: .; clone size: .; J gene: TRBJ2-1; V gene: TRBV7-6; CDR3 protein: CASSLLEGDNGHNEQFF; CDR3 DNA: TGTGCCAGCAGCCTCCTCGAAGGGGATAACGGACACAATGAGCAGTTCTTC